Shown below are 32 T cell receptor beta chains from a single sample sequenced in a study of T cell responses to AZD1222 COVID-19 vaccine. Sequencing was performed with immunoSEQ multiplex PCR; in TCRdb, only in-frame clones are kept and a portion is missing. The table has roughly 180,000 clones, approximately 89% seen once. Material: peripheral blood, obtained 28 days after the second AZD1222 dose. These receptors were collected from an adult who received the AZD1222 COVID-19 vaccine.

This clone was seen only once. Germline and junction disagree at one end, which may indicate a read error. The V and J genes are TRBV11-2 and TRBJ1-2, with D perhaps matching TRBD1 (5 bases). CDR1 is SGHAT, CDR2 FQNNGV, per germline. The CDR3 extends over 15 amino acids. This CDR3 reads CDSSTQTAANYGYTF. Here the CDR3 DNA reads TGTGACAGCAGCACGCAGACAGCAGCTAACTATGGCTACACCTTC.

V usage is TRBV5-4 and J usage is TRBJ2-3; D ambiguous. V was cut by 4 bases and J by 4 bases, with 10 bases left in between. CDR1 and CDR2 (germline): SGHNT, YYREEE (reference sequence). The CDR3 is made up of 13 amino acids. The CDR3: CASSLRVPDTQYF. CDR3 coding DNA: TGTGCCAGCAGCCTACGGGTGCCAGATACGCAGTATTTT. Drawing the rest from reference TRBV5-4 and TRBJ2-3, the complete variable domain is ETGVTQSPTHLIKTRGQQVTLRCSSQSGHNTVSWYQQALGQGPQFIFQYYREEENGRGNFPPRFSGLQFPNYSSELNVNALELDDSALYLCASSLRVPDTQYFGPGTRLTVL.

The rearrangement uses TRBV2 and TRBJ1-2, with TRBD1 matching 8 bases. With 5 bases clipped from V and 3 bases from J, the junction kept 2 bases outside the gene matches. The CDR3 is 13 amino acids. Germline CDR1 is SNHLY and CDR2 is FYNNEI. The DNA for the CDR3 is TGTGCCAGCAGTATACAGGGGGACTATGGCTACACCTTC. Translation: CASSIQGDYGYTF.

The J gene is TRBJ1-1, the V gene TRBV6-4, with 7 nucleotides matching TRBD1. The CDR3 spans 15 residues. The germline V gene encodes CDR1 MRHNA and CDR2 SNTAGT. The V gene end was trimmed by 5 bases and the J gene end by 5 bases; junction bases not matched to a gene: 11. The CDR3 DNA reads TGTGCCAGCAGTCGATCGAGGGGGCGGCGGACTGAAGCTTTCTTT. This codes for CASSRSRGRRTEAFF.

V gene TRBV24-1 combines with J gene TRBJ2-3; no clear D gene. The V and J ends lost 3 bases and 3 bases respectively, with 6 bases between them. CDR1 and CDR2 from the germline V gene are KGHDR and SFDVKD. The CDR3 loop spans 13 amino acids. The CDR3 reads CATSDGVTDTQYF. The CDR3 coding sequence is TGTGCCACCAGTGATGGTGTTACAGATACGCAGTATTTT.

V is TRBV6-5 and J is TRBJ2-3, with 8 bases matching TRBD2. Germline lookup yields CDR1 MNHEY and CDR2 SVGAGI. The CDR3 sequence is 14 residues long. Trimming removed 6 bases from V and 6 bases from J; junction bases left unmatched: 8. In DNA form, the CDR3 reads TGTGCCAGCAGGCGGGCGGGGGGAATGGATACGCAGTATTTT. This codes for CASRRAGGMDTQYF.

This clone was seen once. The chain joins TRBV10-3 to TRBJ2-3; possible D gene TRBD1, 5 bases. Germline values: CDR1 ENHRY, CDR2 SYGVKD. V was shortened by 3 bases and J by 0 bases, with 10 bases between the two germline ends. The CDR3 is made up of 15 amino acids. The CDR3 sequence is CAISENRPSTDTQYF. CDR3 bases: TGTGCCATCAGTGAAAACAGGCCTAGCACAGATACGCAGTATTTT.

The chain recombines TRBV30 with TRBJ2-7, with TRBD2 identical over 9 bases. CDR3 length: 13 amino acids. Trimming at V came to 2 bases and at J to 4 bases, leaving 3 bases not matched to a gene. The germline CDR1 and CDR2 sequences are GTSNPN and SVGIG (reference sequence). CDR3 region: CAWSKGLAYEQYF. The DNA of the CDR3 is TGTGCCTGGAGTAAGGGACTAGCATACGAGCAGTACTTC.

The genes are TRBV19 and TRBJ1-4; TRBD1 is a possible D gene (6 bases). V dropped 6 bases and J dropped 6 bases, with 14 bases sitting between them. This CDR3 contains 14 residues. Germline CDR1 is LNHDA and CDR2 is SQIVND (reference sequence). The CDR3, as DNA: TGTGCCAGTAGAGGCAGGGGCCTGGATGAAAAACTGTTTTTT. Translating gives CASRGRGLDEKLFF.

The chain is built from TRBV7-9 and TRBJ1-1, with 10 bases that match TRBD1. Germline V gene sequence: CDR1 SEHNR, CDR2 FQNEAQ (reference sequence). Unmatched junction bases numbered 11, after V lost 5 bases and J lost 5 bases. The CDR3 covers 16 residues. This chain's CDR3 is CASSITGTGEGTEAFF. The CDR3 nucleotides are TGTGCCAGCAGCATTACCGGGACAGGGGAAGGAACTGAAGCTTTCTTT.

The J gene is TRBJ2-2, the V gene TRBV21-1; the D segment call TRBD2 is taken from the table without a DNA check. TRBV21-1 is a documented pseudogene. The CDR3 runs to 17 residues. Here the CDR3 DNA reads TGTGCCAGCAGCAAAGTGGGACTAGCGGGGTGGGTCGGGGAGCTGTTTTTT. Its translation: CASSKVGLAGWVGELFF.

The chain carries TRBV19 and TRBJ2-7, with D uncertain. Trimming cost V 1 base and J 2 bases, with 6 bases left between them. Germline V gene data show CDR1 as LNHDA and CDR2 as SQIVND (reference sequence). This CDR3 is built from 13 residues. CDR3 nucleotides: TGTGCCAGTAGTATAGTAGGGCCCTACGAGCAGTACTTC. Translation: CASSIVGPYEQYF.

The chain uses TRBV6-5 and TRBJ1-2; 9 bases map to TRBD1. The CDR3 extends over 15 amino acids. Germline-derived CDR1 and CDR2 are MNHEY and SVGAGI. After removal of 6 bases from V and 1 base from J, the junction contained 6 bases not matched to a gene. CDR3 coding DNA: TGTGCCAGCAGGGTACAGGGGGCGCATAACTATGGCTACACCTTC. Its protein is CASRVQGAHNYGYTF.

For the CDR3, the DNA is TGTGCCAGCAGCGGATTTGGGGACAGCTCACCGCCCCTCCACTTT. This encodes CASSGFGDSSPPLHF. This sequence joins TRBV9 and TRBJ1-6, with 7 bases that match TRBD1. The V gene end was trimmed by 3 bases and the J gene end by 13 bases; junction bases not matched to a gene: 13. Germline V gene sequence: CDR1 SGDLS, CDR2 YYNGEE. This CDR3 spans 15 amino acids.

The chain couples TRBV4-1 to TRBJ2-7; D unresolved. CDR1 and CDR2 (germline): MGHRA, YSYEKL. There are 13 residues in the CDR3. The V and J ends lost 1 base and 3 bases respectively, with 7 bases between them. This CDR3 reads CASSQGEHYEQYF. The CDR3 DNA reads as TGCGCCAGCAGCCAAGGTGAACACTACGAGCAGTACTTC.

This sequence joins TRBV4-3 and TRBJ1-3; D not resolved. Germline values: CDR1 LGHNA, CDR2 YSLEER. This CDR3 region has 15 residues. The V and J ends lost 0 bases and 2 bases respectively, with 8 bases between them. The CDR3 DNA reads as TGCGCCAGCAGCCAAGATATGGAAGCTGGAAACACCATATATTTT. Translation gives CASSQDMEAGNTIYF.

The genes are TRBV29-1 and TRBJ1-6, with D perhaps TRBD1 (6 bases). Between the trimmed V and J ends, which lost 5 bases and 7 bases, there was a span of 12 bases. Germline assignment: CDR1 SQVTM and CDR2 ANQGSEA. CDR3 length: 13 amino acids. CDR3: CSVILDSNSPLHF. CDR3 sequence (DNA): TGCAGCGTTATTCTGGACAGCAATTCACCCCTCCACTTT.

The V and J genes are TRBV5-6 and TRBJ2-1, with D possibly being TRBD2 (5 bases). Germline V lookup: CDR1 SGHDT, CDR2 YYEEEE. CDR3 length: 16 amino acids. The V gene lost 0 bases and the J gene lost 3 bases, with 13 bases spanning the gap. For the CDR3, the DNA is TGTGCCAGCAGCTTGGCTCCTGCGCGGGTCTACAATGAGCAGTTCTTC. Translating gives CASSLAPARVYNEQFF.

In its sample, this clone was seen a few times. The gene calls are TRBV5-1 and TRBJ1-2, with no clear D. The V and J ends lost 5 bases and 5 bases respectively, with 13 bases between them. There are 13 residues in the CDR3. In germline, CDR1 is SGHRS, CDR2 YFSETQ. DNA for the CDR3: TGCGCCAGCAGGGGAGAGGGATGGTATGGCTACACCTTC. Its protein product is CASRGEGWYGYTF.

This sequence joins TRBV29-1 and TRBJ2-3; 8 positions match TRBD1. CDR3 length equals 13 residues. The germline gives CDR1 SQVTM, CDR2 ANQGSEA. J lost 3 bases, V lost 6 bases, and 5 bases had no gene match. The CDR3 loop is CSVSDRVTDTQYF. The CDR3 DNA follows: TGCAGCGTGTCGGACAGGGTTACAGATACGCAGTATTTT.

The chain links TRBV7-5 to TRBJ2-7; TRBD2 is taken as the D call from the table, unchecked against the DNA. TRBV7-5 is a pseudogene. The CDR3 loop spans 15 amino acids. Here the CDR3 reads CARSHQAGEAYEQYF. The CDR3 DNA sequence: TGTGCCAGAAGCCACCAAGCGGGAGAGGCCTACGAGCAGTACTTC.

The V gene is TRBV7-2, the J gene TRBJ1-5, with a possible D match to TRBD1 (5 bases). V was pared by 9 bases and J by 1 base, with 19 bases between. CDR3 length: 16 residues. CDR1 is SGHTA, CDR2 FQGNSA, per germline. CDR3 DNA sequence: TGTGCCAGTACCATACCAGGGAGTGGCAGCAATCAGCCCCAGCATTTT. Amino acids: CASTIPGSGSNQPQHF.

This sequence joins TRBV7-3 and TRBJ2-2; D could derive from TRBD1 or TRBD2 (5 bases each). In germline, CDR1 is SGHTA, CDR2 FQGTGA. This CDR3 is 17 amino acids long. V lost 1 base, J lost 6 bases, and 18 bases lay in between. Written as DNA, the CDR3 is TGTGCCAGCAGCTTAATTGCCGGGACCGCGTTCGCCGGGGAGCTGTTTTTT. Encoded protein: CASSLIAGTAFAGELFF.

The V call is TRBV7-2, the J call TRBJ2-5; tentatively, D is TRBD1 (5 bases). The ends were cut back, 4 bases at V and 1 base at J, with 10 bases in the middle. This CDR3 comprises 14 residues. Germline CDR1 and CDR2: SGHTA and FQGNSA. The CDR3 DNA reads as TGTGCCAGCAGCTCCCGACAGCTCCAAGAGACCCAGTACTTC. It codes for CASSSRQLQETQYF.

The chain joins TRBV5-8 to TRBJ2-3, with no clear D. Trimming pared 2 bases from V and 2 bases from J, leaving 12 bases between. In germline, CDR1 is SGHTS, CDR2 YDEGEE. The CDR3 totals 15 residues. The CDR3: CASSFNEVFTDTQYF. Written as DNA, the CDR3 is TGTGCCAGCAGCTTTAACGAGGTGTTCACAGATACGCAGTATTTT.

This clone appeared once. J is TRBJ2-7 and V is TRBV6-2 or TRBV6-3, with 15 bases identical to TRBD2. The length of the CDR3 is 15 residues. CDR1 and CDR2 from the germline V gene are MNHEY and SVGEGT. V dropped 6 bases and J dropped 2; count of bases not matched to a gene: 2. CDR3 nucleotides: TGTGCCAGCAGCCGGACTAGCGGGGGGGCCTACGAGCAGTACTTC. It translates to CASSRTSGGAYEQYF.

The chain joins TRBV9 to TRBJ2-1, with D tentatively TRBD1 (6 bases). Deletions cut 3 bases from V and 0 bases from J, with 13 bases between. CDR1 and CDR2 (germline): SGDLS, YYNGEE. CDR3 length equals 16 residues. The CDR3 is CASSGGGSSSYNEQFF. CDR3 DNA sequence: TGTGCCAGCAGCGGTGGGGGCTCGAGCTCCTACAATGAGCAGTTCTTC.

The chain employs TRBV6-2 or TRBV6-3 and TRBJ1-1, with D possibly TRBD1 on 5 matching bases. CDR3 length: 16 amino acids. The V end was cut by 2 bases, the J end by 0 bases, with 13 bases between. Germline loops: CDR1 MNHEY, CDR2 SVGEGT. The CDR3 protein is CASSYGAGSMNTEAFF. DNA of the CDR3: TGTGCCAGCAGTTACGGGGCAGGGTCCATGAACACTGAAGCTTTCTTT.

The chain combines TRBV18 with TRBJ1-6; D uncertain. CDR3 length: 15 residues. V was cut by 3 bases and J by 13 bases, with 19 bases left in between. CDR1 KGHSH and CDR2 LQKENI come from the germline V gene. This CDR3 is CASSPADQNSGPLHF. CDR3 DNA sequence: TGTGCCAGCTCACCGGCGGACCAAAATTCCGGGCCCCTCCACTTT.

Only one count was recorded for this clone. The chain links TRBV6-1 to TRBJ1-1; no firm D call. Trimming removed 2 bases from V and 0 bases from J, with 7 bases in between. Germline CDR1 reads MNHNS; CDR2 reads SASEGT. The CDR3 covers 14 residues. The CDR3 protein is CASSEKPLNTEAFF. The DNA for the CDR3 is TGTGCCAGCAGTGAAAAACCGCTGAACACTGAAGCTTTCTTT.

The V and J genes are TRBV5-1 and TRBJ2-1; D is unresolved. Germline V lookup: CDR1 SGHRS, CDR2 YFSETQ. V lost 0 bases and J 0 bases, leaving 7 bases between the germline ends. The CDR3 totals 15 residues. DNA for the CDR3: TGCGCCAGCAGCTTGGATCTAAACTCCTACAATGAGCAGTTCTTC. It encodes CASSLDLNSYNEQFF.

The rearrangement uses TRBV19 and TRBJ1-2; the match to TRBD1 covers 12 bases. The CDR3 spans 17 residues. Germline V gene data show CDR1 as LNHDA and CDR2 as SQIVND (reference sequence). With 7 bases clipped from V and 1 base from J, the junction kept 10 bases outside the gene matches. The CDR3 loop is CASKRDRGPIVNYGYTF. CDR3 nucleotides: TGTGCCAGTAAGAGGGACAGGGGGCCCATTGTTAACTATGGCTACACCTTC.